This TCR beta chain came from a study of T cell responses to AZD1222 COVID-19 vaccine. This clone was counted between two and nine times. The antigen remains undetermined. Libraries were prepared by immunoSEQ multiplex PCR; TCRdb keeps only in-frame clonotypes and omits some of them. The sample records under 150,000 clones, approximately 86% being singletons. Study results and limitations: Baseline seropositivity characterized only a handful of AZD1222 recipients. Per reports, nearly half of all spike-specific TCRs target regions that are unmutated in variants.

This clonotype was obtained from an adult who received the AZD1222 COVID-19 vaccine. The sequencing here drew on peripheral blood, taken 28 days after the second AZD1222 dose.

Here the CDR3 reads CATSRVDRLGQPQHF. CDR3 bases: TGTGCCACCAGCAGAGTCGACAGACTTGGGCAGCCCCAGCATTTT. This chain joins TRBV15 and TRBJ1-5, with TRBD1 as a possible D gene (5 bases). This CDR3 region has 15 residues. The germline V gene encodes CDR1 LNHNV and CDR2 YYDKDF (reference sequence). Trimming shortened V by 1 base and J by 7 bases, and 14 bases separated the two germline ends.